The text below deals with one T cell receptor beta chain. The entry originates in a study of blood T cell repertoires in COVID-19. V lost 3 bases to trimming and J lost 0 bases, with 17 bases between them. The germline CDR1 and CDR2 sequences are SQVTM and ANQGSEA. The CDR3 sequence is 16 residues long. Profiled with immunoSEQ multiplex PCR; TCRdb holds only in-frame clones, not every one. Of roughly 250,000 clones in the sample, about 80% are singletons; the top ten hold more than 9.5%. The chain is built from TRBV29-1 and TRBJ1-2; D is perhaps TRBD1 (6 bases). Sequenced material: peripheral blood. The TCR originated in a woman of 80 years or more with acute or convalescent COVID-19. The CDR3 DNA reads TGCAGCGTTGACAAACGAGGGGGGGTTGCTAACTATGGCTACACCTTC. Its translation is CSVDKRGGVANYGYTF.